This T cell receptor (beta chain) appears in the sequencing data of a study of blood T cells in healthy people across ages. Per the germline V gene, CDR1 is SSHAT and CDR2 is FNYEAQ (reference sequence). This CDR3 region has 15 residues. V lost 1 base to trimming and J lost 1 base, with 10 bases between them. A J-beta primer mix and a sample-barcoded 5' primer were used in a second PCR of about 7 to 11 cycles. TCRdb redid the calling of the 5' RACE reads with MiXCR, one entry per CDR3 protein. The sample has about 970,000 distinct CDR3 sequences; roughly 51% are singletons. The sequencing input was blood. This clonotype originated in a woman aged 60-75 years in good health. V gene TRBV7-7 combines with J gene TRBJ2-5, with D perhaps matching TRBD1 or TRBD2 (6 bases each). This CDR3 reads CASSLGGTFQETQYF. Here the CDR3 DNA reads TGTGCCAGCAGCTTAGGCGGGACATTCCAAGAGACCCAGTACTTC.